This T cell receptor (beta chain) was obtained from a study of T cells in women clearing cervical HPV infection. Study-level background: Case blood drawn at lesion detection; control blood after infection cleared.

Overall study results and limits: Repertoire richness, not evenness, was significantly elevated in CIN3+ cases versus controls.

immunoSEQ multiplex PCR used an average of 1200 ng genomic DNA. Sequencing used immunoSEQ multiplex PCR; TCRdb keeps in-frame clones, though not all of them. This sample's table reports about 45,000 clones. All participants had a single incident cervical HPV16 infection, and prevalent HPV16 infections were excluded. This CDR3 is 16 amino acids long. CDR1 is SNHLY and CDR2 is FYNNEI in the germline V gene. Losses at the gene ends were 5 bases for V and 3 bases for J; bases not matched to a gene: 10. Comment on this clone: Its cognate antigen is unknown. The missing CDR3 end, 3 residues past where the read stops, is filled in from the germline J gene. Distinct nucleotide sequences in the sample also encode this CDR3.

The chain uses TRBV2 and TRBJ1-2; 9 nucleotides match TRBD1. The sequencing input was blood buffy coat. The sequence was collected from a woman aged 18-69 years with a cervical HPV16 infection that either progressed to CIN3+ or cleared (not recorded which). CDR3 residues: CASSSGTGNRYYGYTF. CDR3 bases read: TGTGCCAGCAGTTCCGGGACAGGGAATAGATACTATGGC.